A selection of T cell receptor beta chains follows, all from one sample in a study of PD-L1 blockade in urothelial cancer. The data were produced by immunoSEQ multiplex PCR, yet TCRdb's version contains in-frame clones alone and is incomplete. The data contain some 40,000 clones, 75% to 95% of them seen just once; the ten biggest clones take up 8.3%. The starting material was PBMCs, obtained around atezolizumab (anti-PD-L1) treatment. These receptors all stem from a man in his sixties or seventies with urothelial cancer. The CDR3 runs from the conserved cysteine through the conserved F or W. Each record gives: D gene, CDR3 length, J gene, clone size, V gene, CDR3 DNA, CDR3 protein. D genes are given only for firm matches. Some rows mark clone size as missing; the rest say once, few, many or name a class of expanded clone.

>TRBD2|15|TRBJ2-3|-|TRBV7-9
TGTGCCAGCAGTCCAACTAGCGGTATCACAGATACGCAGTATTTT
CASSPTSGITDTQYF
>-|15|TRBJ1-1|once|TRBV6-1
TGTGCCACCCCCGTTTGGGGCCCCGCGAACACTGAAGCTTTCTTT
CATPVWGPANTEAFF
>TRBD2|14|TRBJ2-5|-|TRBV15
TGTGCCACCAGGGCTAGCGGCAGTCAAGAGACCCAGTACTTC
CATRASGSQETQYF
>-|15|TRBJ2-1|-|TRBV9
TGTGCCAGCAGCGTAGGGGGCCAATCCCCCCAAGAGCAGTTCTTC
CASSVGGQSPQEQFF
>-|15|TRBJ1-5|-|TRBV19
TGTGCCAGTACCGCTCCAGGGGTGTTCAATCAGCCCCAGCATTTT
CASTAPGVFNQPQHF
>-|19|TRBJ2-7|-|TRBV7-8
TGTGCCAGCAGCTTATCTCAAATACGACAGTCAACTCCAACCTACGAGCAGTACTTC
CASSLSQIRQSTPTYEQYF
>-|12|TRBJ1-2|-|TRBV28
TGTGCCTCATTAGGGGGTATTGGTGGCTACACCTTC
CASLGGIGGYTF
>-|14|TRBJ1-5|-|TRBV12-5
TGTGCTAGTGGTTTGGCGGCAGGTAGTCAGCCCCAGCATTTT
CASGLAAGSQPQHF
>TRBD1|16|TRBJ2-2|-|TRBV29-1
TGCAGCGTTGAGAGAGACAGGGGGCGGAACACCGGGGAGCTGTTTTTT
CSVERDRGRNTGELFF
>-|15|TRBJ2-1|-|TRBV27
TGTGCCAGCAGTTTAGACGGAGGGGGCCAAGGTGAGCAGTTCTTC
CASSLDGGGQGEQFF
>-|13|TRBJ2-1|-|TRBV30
TGTGCCTGGAGCCAAACGGGAAACAATGAGCAGTTCTTC
CAWSQTGNNEQFF
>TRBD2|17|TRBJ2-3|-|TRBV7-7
TGTGCCAGCAGCTTAATAGGACTAGCGTCTAGCACAGATACGCAGTATTTT
CASSLIGLASSTDTQYF
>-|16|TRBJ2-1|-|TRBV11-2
TGTGCCAGCAGCTTAGATGGTCGCTACTCCTACAATGAGCAGTTCTTC
CASSLDGRYSYNEQFF
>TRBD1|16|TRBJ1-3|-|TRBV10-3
TGTGCCATCAGTACCCAGGGGACAGCTGCTGGAAACACCATATATTTT
CAISTQGTAAGNTIYF
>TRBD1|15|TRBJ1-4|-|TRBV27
TGTGCCAGCAGTGCCGGACAGGGGGCTAACGGGAAACTGTTTTTT
CASSAGQGANGKLFF
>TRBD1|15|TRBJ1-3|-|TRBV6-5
TGTGCCAGCGCGCGGACAGGGGACTCTGGAAACACCATATATTTT
CASARTGDSGNTIYF
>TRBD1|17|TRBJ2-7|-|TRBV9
TGTGCCAGCAGCCCCTCCTCTGGACAGGGGGGGGGCTACGAGCAGTACTTC
CASSPSSGQGGGYEQYF
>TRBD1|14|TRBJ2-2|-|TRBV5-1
TGCGCCAGCAGCTTGGCCCTGACAGGGGGGGAGCTGTTTTTT
CASSLALTGGELFF
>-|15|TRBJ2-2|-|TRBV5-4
TGTGCCAGCAGCTTGGGAGGGTACGGGCCCGGGGAGCTGTTTTTT
CASSLGGYGPGELFF
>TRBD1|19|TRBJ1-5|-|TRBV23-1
TGCGCCAGCACTCAGGGGGTGGGGGGACTCGGTGAGAGCAATCAGCCCCAGCATTTT
CASTQGVGGLGESNQPQHF
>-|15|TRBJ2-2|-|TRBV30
TGTGCCTGGAGTGGAGGGAAAGCTAACACCGGGGAGCTGTTTTTT
CAWSGGKANTGELFF